This TCR beta chain is drawn from a study of early T cells in non-severe SARS-CoV-2 infection. TCRdb recomputed calls from the 5' RACE reads with MiXCR, one row per CDR3 protein. The sample has around 80,000 distinct CDR3 sequences; less than 15% are singletons. CDR3 length: 12 residues. The V end lost 7 bases, the J end lost 3 bases, and 11 bases lay between the germline ends. Germline loops: CDR1 SQVTM, CDR2 ANQGSEA. V is TRBV29-1 and J is TRBJ2-3; possible D gene TRBD2, 6 bases. The TCR originated in an adult who was a healthcare worker with PCR-confirmed SARS-CoV-2 infection or an uninfected control (not recorded which). The specimen sequenced was whole blood. The CDR3, as DNA: TGCAGCGCCGCGGGGCGGACAGATACGCAGTATTTT. Amino acid sequence: CSAAGRTDTQYF.